The 23 T cell receptor beta chains reported below all come from one sample, sequenced in a study of early T cells in non-severe SARS-CoV-2 infection. Each CDR3 protein is one row after TCRdb ran MiXCR on the 5' RACE reads. This sample has over 45,000 distinct CDR3 sequences, with 5.6% found just once. Sequences were obtained from whole blood. The source is an adult who was a healthcare worker with PCR-confirmed SARS-CoV-2 infection or an uninfected control (not recorded which).

This clonotype was counted a few times. The chain joins TRBV7-2 to TRBJ2-5; D is perhaps TRBD2 (5 bases). The V gene lost 3 bases and the J gene lost 1 base, with 9 bases spanning the gap. Germline V gene lookup returns CDR1 SGHTA and CDR2 FQGNSA. The CDR3 sequence is 14 residues long. The CDR3 DNA reads as TGTGCCAGCAGCTTTACCACTAGCCAAGAGACCCAGTACTTC. The encoded protein is CASSFTTSQETQYF. Variable domain in full (rest from reference TRBV7-2 and TRBJ2-5): GAGVSQSPSNKVTEKGKDVELRCDPISGHTALYWYRQSLGQGLEFLIYFQGNSAPDKSGLPSDRFSAERTGGSVSTLTIQRTQQEDSAVYLCASSFTTSQETQYFGPGTRLLVL.

This clonotype has ten or more counts. The chain couples TRBV29-1 to TRBJ1-1; D is unclear. The CDR3 is made up of 14 amino acids. Germline-derived CDR1 and CDR2 are SQVTM and ANQGSEA. V lost 6 bases and J lost 0, with 14 bases in between. CDR3 in amino acids: CSVVGRNLNTEAFF. The CDR3 DNA follows: TGCAGCGTCGTAGGGAGGAACTTGAACACTGAAGCTTTCTTT.

This clonotype was recorded many times. This rearrangement joins TRBV29-1 to TRBJ2-7, with TRBD1 identical over 7 bases. This CDR3 is built from 12 residues. The germline gives CDR1 SQVTM, CDR2 ANQGSEA. Trimming took 6 bases from V and 7 from J; bases not matched to a gene: 9. The CDR3 region has the DNA TGCAGCGTCCGACAGGGAATGGGAGAGCAGTACTTC. It yields the protein CSVRQGMGEQYF.

Ten or more counts support this clonotype. The rearrangement joins TRBV19 to TRBJ2-5, with no clear D. The ends were cut back, 0 bases at V and 4 bases at J, with 15 bases in the middle. CDR1 is LNHDA and CDR2 is SQIVND in the germline V gene (reference sequence). The CDR3 runs 16 residues. CDR3 sequence (DNA): TGTGCCAGTAGTATAGATCCTCTCGCAGGCAGAGAGACCCAGTACTTC. Protein sequence: CASSIDPLAGRETQYF.

The chain links TRBV11-2 to TRBJ2-7, with D perhaps TRBD1 or TRBD2 (5 bases each). Trimming took off 5 bases at V and 6 bases at J, with 11 bases between the two ends. Germline V gene sequence: CDR1 SGHAT, CDR2 FQNNGV. The CDR3 loop spans 12 amino acids. This CDR3 is CASSTRGTEQYF. In DNA form, the CDR3 reads TGTGCCAGCAGCACGCGAGGGACCGAGCAGTACTTC.

V and J are TRBV3-1 and TRBJ2-2, with D unclear. V was pared by 3 bases and J by 6 bases, with 8 bases between. Germline V gene data show CDR1 as LGHDT and CDR2 as YNNKEL (reference sequence). The CDR3 is made up of 13 amino acids. The CDR3 coding sequence is TGTGCCAGCAGCCAGCGCTATCCCGGGGAGCTGTTTTTT. Amino acid sequence: CASSQRYPGELFF.

This clonotype was seen ten or more times. J is TRBJ2-7 and V is TRBV7-9, with 7 bases aligning to TRBD2. The CDR3 contains 13 residues. CDR1 is SEHNR, CDR2 FQNEAQ, per germline (reference sequence). With V trimmed by 3 bases and J by 6 bases, 5 bases remained unmatched. CDR3 loop: CASSFAGAPEQYF. DNA of the CDR3: TGTGCCAGCAGCTTCGCGGGAGCCCCCGAGCAGTACTTC.

The CDR3 coding sequence is TGTGCCACCAGTGATTTGGGCGGGAGTAACCGGGGTGAGCAGTTCTTC. Protein: CATSDLGGSNRGEQFF. V usage is TRBV24-1 and J usage is TRBJ2-1; 7 bases map to TRBD2. The J segment lost 9 bases and the V segment lost 0 bases, leaving 10 bases of the junction unmatched. Germline values: CDR1 KGHDR, CDR2 SFDVKD. This CDR3 has 16 amino acids.

This clonotype has at least ten counts. This chain joins TRBV2 and TRBJ2-7, with 8 bases matching TRBD1. CDR1 is SNHLY and CDR2 is FYNNEI in the germline V gene. The CDR3 is 13 amino acids. The junction had 3 bases not matched to a gene; V was cut back by 3 bases and J by 5 bases. In DNA form, the CDR3 reads TGTGCCAGCAGTGATAACAGGGGGGACGAGCAGTACTTC. This gives the protein CASSDNRGDEQYF. The full variable domain, rest sourced from reference TRBV2 and TRBJ2-7, is EPEVTQTPSHQVTQMGQEVILRCVPISNHLYFYWYRQILGQKVEFLVSFYNNEISEKSEIFDDQFSVERPDGSNFTLKIRSTKLEDSAMYFCASSDNRGDEQYFGPGTRLTVT.

This clonotype was recorded many times. The chain links TRBV20-1 to TRBJ1-3, with D maybe TRBD1 (6 bases). Looked up from germline, CDR1 is DFQATT and CDR2 is SNEGSKA (reference sequence). Trimming removed 6 bases from V and 2 bases from J, with 14 bases in between. This CDR3 contains 14 residues. The CDR3 sequence is CSALIGGPGNTIYF. The CDR3 DNA is TGCAGTGCCTTGATCGGGGGGCCTGGAAACACCATATATTTT.

This clonotype turned up a few times. The V gene is TRBV7-3, the J gene TRBJ2-1; maybe TRBD2 (6 bases). V lost 1 base, J lost 5 bases, and 9 bases lay in between. The CDR3 sequence is 14 residues long. Germline assignment: CDR1 SGHTA and CDR2 FQGTGA. The CDR3 spells CASSLSWGDNEQFF. The CDR3 coding sequence is TGTGCCAGCAGCTTAAGTTGGGGGGACAATGAGCAGTTCTTC.

This clonotype was detected many times. The rearrangement joins TRBV20-1 to TRBJ2-7; D perhaps matches TRBD2 (5 bases). V was cut by 7 bases and J by 6 bases, with 16 bases left in between. The CDR3 is 12 residues long. Germline V CDR1 and CDR2: DFQATT, SNEGSKA (reference sequence). The CDR3, as DNA: TGCAGTGGGGCGGCGGGTCCCTCCGAGCAGTACTTC. It is translated as CSGAAGPSEQYF.

The J gene is TRBJ2-1, the V gene TRBV12-3 or TRBV12-4; 8 bases agree with TRBD1. This CDR3 spans 12 amino acids. With V trimmed by 11 bases and J by 4 bases, 4 bases remained unmatched. CDR3 sequence: CAGRTGYNEQFF. DNA of the CDR3: TGTGCCGGACGGACAGGGTACAATGAGCAGTTCTTC.

In this sample, this clonotype turned up a few times. V is TRBV6-1 and J is TRBJ2-5; D may be TRBD1 (5 bases). The CDR3 runs to 14 residues. V lost 1 base, J lost 5 bases, and 11 bases lay in between. Germline V gives CDR1 MNHNS, CDR2 SASEGT. In nucleotides, the CDR3 is TGTGCCAGCAGTGAAGGGCAGGGTTGGGAGACCCAGTACTTC. Translated: CASSEGQGWETQYF.

The rearrangement joins TRBV19 to TRBJ2-1; D remains ambiguous. The CDR3 consists of 15 residues. From germline, CDR1 is LNHDA and CDR2 SQIVND (reference sequence). Trimming left V 3 bases short and J 2 bases short, with 11 bases between. The DNA of the CDR3 is TGTGCCAGTAGTATTGGGCTGCCCGCCTACAATGAGCAGTTCTTC. Translated: CASSIGLPAYNEQFF.

This clonotype was observed at least ten times. The V gene is TRBV6-5, the J gene TRBJ2-7, with D perhaps TRBD2 (5 bases). From germline, CDR1 is MNHEY and CDR2 SVGAGI. The CDR3 runs 11 residues. The V gene lost 11 bases and the J gene lost 9 bases, with 17 bases spanning the gap. Written as DNA, the CDR3 is TGTGCCGTCCTTTGGGCTGGAGGGCAGTACTTC. Its translation: CAVLWAGGQYF.

This clonotype was seen only a few times. V and J are TRBV20-1 and TRBJ2-5; 13 bases align to TRBD2. The CDR3 has 17 amino acids. Trimming cost V 2 bases and J 1 base; bases outside gene matches: 7. Per the germline V gene, CDR1 is DFQATT and CDR2 is SNEGSKA (reference sequence). This CDR3 reads CSARKGLAGRTQETQYF. CDR3 DNA sequence: TGCAGTGCTAGAAAGGGACTAGCGGGGCGCACCCAAGAGACCCAGTACTTC.

There are many counts of this clonotype. The rearrangement joins TRBV7-8 to TRBJ1-2, with 7 bases identical to TRBD1. The CDR3 runs 14 residues. J gave up 3 bases and V 5 bases, and 6 bases lay outside the gene matches. CDR1 and CDR2 (germline): SGHVS, FQNEAQ. CDR3 loop: CASSAQGVDYGYTF. The DNA for the CDR3 is TGTGCCAGCAGCGCGCAGGGGGTGGACTATGGCTACACCTTC.

This clonotype was found a few times. The chain recombines TRBV7-2 with TRBJ1-6, with D perhaps TRBD1 (5 bases). Trimming removed 5 bases from V and 5 bases from J, with 13 bases in between. The CDR3 loop spans 15 amino acids. The germline CDR1 and CDR2 sequences are SGHTA and FQGNSA. The CDR3 reads CASSPPGVNNSPLHF. CDR3 coding DNA: TGTGCCAGCAGCCCACCGGGGGTTAATAATTCACCCCTCCACTTT.

This sequence joins TRBV27 and TRBJ2-5, with D possibly TRBD1 on 5 matching bases. V lost 6 bases and J lost 5, with 13 bases in between. The CDR3 runs 13 residues. From germline, CDR1 is MNHEY and CDR2 SMNVEV (reference sequence). CDR3 nucleotide sequence: TGTGCCAGCAGCCAAGGGAAGGGGGAGACCCAGTACTTC. As protein: CASSQGKGETQYF.

This clonotype was counted many times. The rearrangement joins TRBV29-1 to TRBJ2-7; the D call may be TRBD1 or TRBD2 (7 bases each). The CDR3 is made up of 13 amino acids. From germline, CDR1 is SQVTM and CDR2 ANQGSEA. The ends were cut back, 6 bases at V and 7 bases at J, with 19 bases in the middle. The CDR3 region is CSVRRQGGGEQYF. CDR3 sequence (DNA): TGCAGCGTCCGCAGACAGGGCGGGGGAGAGCAGTACTTC.

This clonotype came up many times. The chain joins TRBV18 to TRBJ1-2; D may be TRBD1 (5 bases). Germline V gene lookup returns CDR1 KGHSH and CDR2 LQKENI. The CDR3 loop spans 11 amino acids. Trimming stripped 3 bases from V and 6 bases from J, with 5 bases between. The CDR3 region is CASSPGDGYTF. The CDR3 DNA follows: TGTGCCAGCTCACCGGGGGATGGCTACACCTTC.

This clonotype has a handful of counts. V and J are TRBV5-4 and TRBJ2-3, with D hard to call. Looked up from germline, CDR1 is SGHNT and CDR2 is YYREEE (reference sequence). There are 15 residues in the CDR3. Trimming removed 4 bases from V and 0 bases from J, with 12 bases in between. CDR3: CASSRDRVSTDTQYF. The CDR3 DNA follows: TGTGCCAGCAGCCGCGACCGTGTTAGCACAGATACGCAGTATTTT.